These 27 T cell receptor beta chains were sequenced from one sample in a study of control samples from healthy donors and cancer patients. Only in-frame clones appear in the TCRdb table, and some are missing; sequencing was by immunoSEQ multiplex PCR. The profile covers under 150,000 clones, with about nine tenths appearing a single time and around 11% taken by the ten largest. Sequenced: blood. The receptors were sampled from a man aged 25 to 40 in good health.

This chain joins TRBV20-1 and TRBJ2-3; D is ambiguous. Trimming took 3 bases from V and 0 from J, leaving 13 bases between them. CDR1 is DFQATT, CDR2 SNEGSKA, per germline (reference sequence). The CDR3 is 15 residues long. The CDR3 DNA reads TGCAGTGCTAGTGAAGCTTCGACTAGCACAGATACGCAGTATTTT. Amino acids: CSASEASTSTDTQYF.

The table lists this clone with a few counts. The chain combines TRBV7-9 with TRBJ2-7, with TRBD1 matching 8 bases. The CDR3 spans 14 residues. V gave up 4 bases and J gave up 2 bases; unmatched junction bases: 4. The germline gives CDR1 SEHNR, CDR2 FQNEAQ (reference sequence). As DNA, the CDR3 is TGTGCCAGCAGCTCGACGGACAGGGCCTACGAGCAGTACTTC. It encodes CASSSTDRAYEQYF.

The chain uses TRBV28 and TRBJ1-1; D call uncertain. Germline loops: CDR1 MDHEN, CDR2 SYDVKM. With 7 bases removed from V and 0 bases from J, the gap between germline ends came to 9 bases. The CDR3 length is 13 residues. CDR3: CASIEKVNTEAFF. CDR3 nucleotide sequence: TGTGCCAGCATTGAGAAGGTGAACACTGAAGCTTTCTTT.

This chain links TRBV20-1 with TRBJ1-5; TRBD1 might be the D (6 bases). Germline CDR1 reads DFQATT; CDR2 reads SNEGSKA (reference sequence). This CDR3 has 13 residues. V was trimmed by 3 bases and J by 4 bases, leaving 10 bases between them. CDR3 residues: CSASGGPNQPQHF. Written as DNA, the CDR3 is TGCAGTGCTAGTGGGGGGCCAAATCAGCCCCAGCATTTT.

The rearrangement uses TRBV7-3 and TRBJ2-1; D perhaps matches TRBD2 (6 bases). Per germline, CDR1 SGHTA and CDR2 FQGTGA. This CDR3 is built from 13 residues. V was pared by 1 base and J by 7 bases, with 8 bases between. Here the CDR3 DNA reads TGTGCCAGCAGCTTAATGGGGAGGAATGAGCAGTTCTTC. It encodes CASSLMGRNEQFF.

The chain couples TRBV3-1 (or the pseudogene TRBV3-2) to TRBJ2-7, with D possibly called TRBD1 or TRBD2 (5 bases each). Germline CDR1 and CDR2: LGHDT and YNNKEL (reference sequence). The CDR3 totals 15 residues. The germline V and J ends were trimmed by 2 bases and 4 bases, with 15 bases remaining between them. The DNA of the CDR3 is TGTGCCAGCAGCCAAATGGGACGAGCGCGTTACGAGCAGTACTTC. Its protein is CASSQMGRARYEQYF.

The chain links TRBV7-6 to TRBJ1-2; D remains ambiguous. There are 14 residues in the CDR3. CDR1 and CDR2 from the germline V gene are SGHVS and FNYEAQ. V was shortened by 1 base and J by 2 bases, with 8 bases between the two germline ends. CDR3 in amino acids: CASSLVDQNYGYTF. Here the CDR3 DNA reads TGTGCCAGCAGCTTAGTAGACCAAAACTATGGCTACACCTTC.

V is TRBV5-1 and J is TRBJ2-3, with TRBD1 matching over 7 bases. Germline CDR1 and CDR2: SGHRS and YFSETQ. The CDR3 consists of 13 residues. Trimming removed 4 bases from V and 5 bases from J; junction bases left unmatched: 4. Written as DNA, the CDR3 is TGCGCCAGCAGCCGGGGACAGTTAGATACGCAGTATTTT. It is translated as CASSRGQLDTQYF. The full variable domain, completed using reference TRBV5-1 and TRBJ2-3, is KAGVTQTPRYLIKTRGQQVTLSCSPISGHRSVSWYQQTPGQGLQFLFEYFSETQRNKGNFPGRFSGRQFSNSRSEMNVSTLELGDSALYLCASSRGQLDTQYFGPGTRLTVL.

The rearrangement uses TRBV1 and TRBJ1-2; the table assigns TRBD1, which was not confirmed against the DNA. TRBV1 is described as a pseudogene. This CDR3 is built from 15 residues. The chain's CDR3 is CTSSQGTGTATDYTF. In DNA, the CDR3 is TGCACCAGCAGTCAAGGGACCGGGACAGCGACGGACTACACCTTC.

The chain links TRBV18 to TRBJ2-7, with a possible D match to TRBD1 (5 bases). Between the trimmed V and J ends, which lost 6 bases and 6 bases, there was a span of 24 bases. CDR1 KGHSH and CDR2 LQKENI come from the germline V gene. The CDR3 consists of 16 residues. For the CDR3, the DNA is TGTGCCAGCTCGGGGTCCCGACAGTTGTCGACGCGCGAGCAGTACTTC. The encoded protein is CASSGSRQLSTREQYF.

The sample holds one count of this clone. The chain is built from TRBV27 and TRBJ1-2, with 10 nucleotides matching TRBD1. The CDR3 consists of 14 residues. Unmatched junction bases numbered 2, after V lost 5 bases and J lost 2 bases. The germline V gene has CDR1 MNHEY and CDR2 SMNVEV (reference sequence). Here the CDR3 DNA reads TGTGCCAGCAGTCGACAGGGGGCCAACTATGGCTACACCTTC. Translated, it gives CASSRQGANYGYTF.

This chain uses TRBV5-4 with TRBJ1-1, with D possibly TRBD1 on 6 matching bases. CDR1 and CDR2 from the germline V gene are SGHNT and YYREEE (reference sequence). The V and J ends lost 2 bases and 4 bases respectively, with 9 bases between them. The CDR3 runs to 13 residues. CDR3 nucleotide sequence: TGTGCCAGCAGCTTACAGGGCCGCACTGAAGCTTTCTTT. Amino acids: CASSLQGRTEAFF. The entire variable domain, with the rest obtained from reference TRBV5-4 and TRBJ1-1, is as follows: ETGVTQSPTHLIKTRGQQVTLRCSSQSGHNTVSWYQQALGQGPQFIFQYYREEENGRGNFPPRFSGLQFPNYSSELNVNALELDDSALYLCASSLQGRTEAFFGQGTRLTVV.

The DNA of the CDR3 is TGTGCCAGCAGCTTGAGGGGGGTCTCTGGAAACACCATATATTTT. It codes for CASSLRGVSGNTIYF. The chain has TRBV5-5 and TRBJ1-3; tentatively, D is TRBD1 (6 bases). This CDR3 is 15 amino acids long. Germline values: CDR1 SGHKS, CDR2 YYEKEE (reference sequence). The V end lost 1 base, the J end lost 0 bases, and 8 bases lay between the germline ends. The full variable domain, in which reference TRBV5-5 and TRBJ1-3 provide the parts outside the CDR3, is DAGVTQSPTHLIKTRGQQVTLRCSPISGHKSVSWYQQVLGQGPQFIFQYYEKEERGRGNFPDRFSARQFPNYSSELNVNALLLGDSALYLCASSLRGVSGNTIYFGEGSWLTVV.

The genes are TRBV27 and TRBJ2-2, with 9 bases that match TRBD1. Germline loops: CDR1 MNHEY, CDR2 SMNVEV (reference sequence). After removal of 3 bases from V and 4 bases from J, the junction contained 6 bases not matched to a gene. The CDR3 covers 16 residues. The CDR3 region has the DNA TGTGCCAGCAGTTTTACCGGGACAGGGATCACCGGGGAGCTGTTTTTT. Translated, it gives CASSFTGTGITGELFF.

The chain carries TRBV3-1 (or the pseudogene TRBV3-2) and TRBJ1-1; D perhaps matches TRBD1 (5 bases). The germline V gene has CDR1 LGHDT and CDR2 YNNKEL (reference sequence). Trimming took 4 bases from V and 1 from J, leaving 16 bases between them. The CDR3 extends over 16 amino acids. In nucleotides, the CDR3 is TGTGCCAGCAGCCCAGTTGGCAGGACACCGAACACTGAAGCTTTCTTT. Translated: CASSPVGRTPNTEAFF.

V usage is TRBV7-8 and J usage is TRBJ1-1; possible D gene TRBD1, 5 bases. In germline, CDR1 is SGHVS, CDR2 FQNEAQ. V lost 5 bases and J 1 base, leaving 8 bases between the germline ends. The CDR3 covers 13 residues. CDR3 amino acids: CASSKTANTEAFF. The CDR3 region has the DNA TGTGCCAGCAGCAAGACAGCGAACACTGAAGCTTTCTTT.

The chain uses TRBV28 and TRBJ1-3; 10 bases are shared with TRBD1. V shed 5 bases and J 1 base; nucleotides not matched to a gene: 17. Germline CDR1 reads MDHEN; CDR2 reads SYDVKM. The CDR3 sequence is 20 residues long. The CDR3 reads CASSPYGGLTGGSSGNTIYF. CDR3 in DNA: TGTGCCAGCAGTCCTTATGGCGGTTTGACAGGGGGCTCTTCTGGAAACACCATATATTTT.

This clone was picked up one time. The V and J genes are TRBV12-3 or TRBV12-4 and TRBJ1-3; D gene ambiguous. Trimming left V 10 bases short and J 4 bases short, with 14 bases between. This CDR3 comprises 13 residues. The CDR3 sequence: CAIRDKAGNTIYF. The DNA of the CDR3 is TGTGCCATCCGAGACAAGGCAGGAAACACCATATATTTT.

This chain uses TRBV27 with TRBJ2-1; TRBD2 matches 8 bases. The CDR3 has 14 residues. The germline V gene has CDR1 MNHEY and CDR2 SMNVEV (reference sequence). V was clipped by 8 bases and J by 4 bases; unmatched bases: 7. As DNA, the CDR3 is TGTGCCAGCTCACGGGAGGGCCCTTACAATGAGCAGTTCTTC. It translates to CASSREGPYNEQFF.

V is TRBV14 and J is TRBJ2-5; D not resolved. CDR1 is SGHDN, CDR2 FVKESK, per germline. The CDR3 totals 15 residues. V was clipped by 2 bases and J by 4 bases, with 14 bases between them. The CDR3 sequence: CASSQQAVARETQYF. CDR3 DNA: TGTGCCAGCAGCCAACAGGCGGTAGCACGAGAGACCCAGTACTTC.

This chain joins TRBV6-5 and TRBJ2-3; weak D call: TRBD1 (5 bases). V lost 9 bases and J lost 2, with 15 bases in between. The CDR3 covers 14 residues. The germline V gene encodes CDR1 MNHEY and CDR2 SVGAGI. CDR3 residues: CASGFGQYTDTQYF. The DNA of the CDR3 is TGTGCCAGTGGATTCGGACAATACACAGATACGCAGTATTTT.

The count of this clone is one. This chain connects TRBV11-3 to TRBJ2-2; 9 nucleotides align to TRBD2. Unmatched junction bases numbered 12, after V lost 5 bases and J lost 8 bases. CDR1 is SGHNT, CDR2 YENEEA, per germline. The CDR3 totals 16 residues. The CDR3, as DNA: TGTGCCAGCAGCCCCCGATTGGCGGGAGGGCAAGGGGAGCTGTTTTTT. It specifies CASSPRLAGGQGELFF.

The V call is TRBV5-6, the J call TRBJ2-1; D is possibly TRBD1 (6 bases). The germline V gene encodes CDR1 SGHDT and CDR2 YYEEEE. V was pared by 5 bases and J by 0 bases, with 18 bases between. The CDR3 is 17 amino acids. The CDR3 DNA reads as TGTGCCAGCAGGGTGGGCTGGGGGCTATCCTCCTACAATGAGCAGTTCTTC. Encoded protein: CASRVGWGLSSYNEQFF.

The chain uses TRBV3-1 (or the pseudogene TRBV3-2) and TRBJ2-7; D is possibly TRBD1 (5 bases). Deletions cut 0 bases from V and 6 bases from J, with 15 bases between. This CDR3 has 15 amino acids. CDR1 is LGHDT, CDR2 YNNKEL, per germline (reference sequence). The CDR3 loop reads CASSQDQGEVREQYF. Here the CDR3 DNA reads TGTGCCAGCAGCCAAGACCAGGGTGAGGTACGCGAGCAGTACTTC.

This chain links TRBV5-4 with TRBJ2-7; D is undetermined. The CDR3 covers 13 residues. Germline V gives CDR1 SGHNT, CDR2 YYREEE (reference sequence). V gave up 0 bases and J gave up 2 bases, with 6 bases separating them. The CDR3 DNA sequence: TGTGCCAGCAGCTTGGGGGAAGCCTACGAGCAGTACTTC. This encodes CASSLGEAYEQYF.

This clone has just one count. This rearrangement joins TRBV4-1 to TRBJ1-4; possibly TRBD1 for D (5 bases). The CDR3 is 15 residues long. Germline CDR1 MGHRA, CDR2 YSYEKL. V was clipped by 1 base and J by 4 bases, with 10 bases between them. The CDR3 reads CASSQVWTSNEKLFF. DNA of the CDR3: TGCGCCAGCAGCCAAGTGTGGACAAGTAATGAAAAACTGTTTTTT.

V gene TRBV4-3 combines with J gene TRBJ2-6; no clear D gene. This CDR3 has 16 amino acids. CDR1 and CDR2 from the germline V gene are LGHNA and YSLEER. Trimming shortened V by 1 base and J by 0 bases, and 7 bases separated the two germline ends. The CDR3 DNA reads as TGCGCCAGCAGCCAAGTCTCCGGCTCTGGGGCCAACGTCCTGACTTTC. Translated: CASSQVSGSGANVLTF.